This T cell receptor beta chain appears in the sequencing data of a study of T cells in Graves' hyperthyroidism and ophthalmopathy. Study-wide points: The authors' 13 V-J model separated ophthalmopathy from stable hyperthyroidism.

Patients between 18 and 65 years old had hyperthyroidism, newly diagnosed and lasting under 2 months. Lactation, pregnancy, other autoimmune disease or uncontrolled infection excluded patients. With respect to this clonotype: Its antigen is still unknown.

Amplification of TCR beta CDR3 regions was performed using RNA transcripts as template. During a first-round RT-PCR of the TCR CDR3, the HTBI primer set was used. TCRdb fed the multiplex PCR reads into MiXCR, producing one record per CDR3 protein. This table holds 300,000 to 450,000 distinct CDR3 sequences, about 16% found once. The sequenced material came from blood. The TCR comes from a woman aged 30 to 39 with Graves' hyperthyroidism.

CDR3: CASSLIFVSLSSYNEQFF. DNA for the CDR3: TGTGCCAGCAGCTTAATCTTTGTAAGTTTGAGCTCCTACAATGAGCAGTTCTTC. The chain uses TRBV7-9 and TRBJ2-1; D remains ambiguous. The germline V gene has CDR1 SEHNR and CDR2 FQNEAQ (reference sequence). The CDR3 length is 18 residues. Trimming removed 2 bases from V and 0 bases from J, with 17 bases in between.